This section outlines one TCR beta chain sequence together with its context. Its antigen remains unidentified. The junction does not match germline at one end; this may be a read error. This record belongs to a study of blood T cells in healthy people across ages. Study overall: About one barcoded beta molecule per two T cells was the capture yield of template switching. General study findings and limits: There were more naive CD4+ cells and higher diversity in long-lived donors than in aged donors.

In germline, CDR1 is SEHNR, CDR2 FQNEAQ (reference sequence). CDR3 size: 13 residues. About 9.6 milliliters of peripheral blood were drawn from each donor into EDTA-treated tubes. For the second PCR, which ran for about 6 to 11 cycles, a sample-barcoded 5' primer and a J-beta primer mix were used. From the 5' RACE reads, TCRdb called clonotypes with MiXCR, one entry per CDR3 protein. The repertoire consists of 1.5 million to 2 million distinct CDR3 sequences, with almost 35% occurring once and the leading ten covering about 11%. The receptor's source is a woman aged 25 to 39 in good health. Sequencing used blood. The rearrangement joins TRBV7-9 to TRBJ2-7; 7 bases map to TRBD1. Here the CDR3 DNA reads TGTACCAGCAGTGGGGGACAGTTCTACGAGCAGTACTTC. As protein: CTSSGGQFYEQYF.